A selection of T cell receptor beta chains follows, all from one sample in a study of CD8+ T cells in alopecia areata. The assay was immunoSEQ multiplex PCR, and TCRdb's table has in-frame clones only and misses some. The data contain some 170,000 clones, 67% of them singletons. Sequences were derived from CD8+ T cells sorted from blood, sampled at week 0. Source of these receptors: a human donor with alopecia areata. Both conserved end residues are part of each CDR3. Clone sizes are given selectively: once, few, many, or a class where the clone is expanded.

TRBV29-1 - CSVETGSYEQYF
TRBV29-1 - CSGGRATDTQYF
TRBV29-1 - CSVEGPGQGLYGYTF
TRBV30 - CAWRHSSSGANVLTF
TRBV5-4 - CASSPGTFNTGELFF
TRBV6-1 - CASRVNPRYTDTQYF
TRBV5-1 - CASSLAGQNDEQYF
TRBV9 - CASSVGRDSQPQHF
TRBV6-5 - CASSSTGDTQYF
TRBV29-1 - CSVEKYPEQFF
TRBV7-9 - CASSSATRTVHEQYF
TRBV7-6 - CASSPTGGGATDTQYF
TRBV27 - CASSSRPGHFSNQPQHF
TRBV5-4 - CASSQSGGASSYEQYF
TRBV6-5 once CASSYGGQAILEAFF
TRBV9 - CASSVRGQGYGYTF
TRBV6-6 few CASSTGTGTEAFF
TRBV30 - CAWEGPRSFNYGYTF
TRBV18 - CASSPYTVTAEAFF
TRBV13 few CASSAGFTYEQYF
TRBV29-1 - CSVYARGTGANVLTF
TRBV7-9 - CASSSQGGYTF
TRBV27 few CASARGDYEQYF
TRBV4-2 - CASSQRAGGADTQYF
TRBV30 - CAWSEEQSLGADTQYF
TRBV30 - CAWTSGTGTEAFF
TRBV7-8 few CASSFDSEAFF
TRBV27 - CASSLSVVPAADTQYF
TRBV23-1 - CASSQIWAESYNEQFF
TRBV7-8 few CASSLVRESPLHF
TRBV5-1 - CASSLEVKAEDRISSGANVLTF
TRBV6-5 - CASSYKRQGEAFF
TRBV2 - CASEGQGAEAFF
TRBV5-5 - CASSPTGGRDEQYF
TRBV29-1 - CSVDSGTRRTEAFF
TRBV6-5 - CASSYSGEQYF
TRBV9 - CASSGAGELFF
TRBV2 - CASSGETGNTGELFF
TRBV9 - CASGTSANTGELFF
TRBV12-5 - CASGQGSSGEYEQYF